This T cell receptor (beta chain) appears in the sequencing data of a study of shared clonotypes between healthy human individuals. Study-wide context: Used for every donor were three CD4 naive, three CD4 memory, two CD8 naive and one CD8 memory plate.

Study-wide results and caveats: Sampling used blood alone; tissue repertoires probably differ. Researchers found naive subsets generally carried larger estimated richness than memory subsets.

Replicate PCRs from sorted subsets contained approximately 220 ng DNA, which is roughly 30,000 T cell genomes. The assay was immunoSEQ multiplex PCR, and TCRdb's table has in-frame clones only and misses some. The profile shows roughly 1 million clones, more than 60% of them singletons. Comment on this clone: As yet, its antigen is unknown.

The CDR3 sequence is 14 residues long. Germline loops: CDR1 SGHNT, CDR2 YYREEE (reference sequence). With 2 bases removed from V and 2 bases from J, the gap between germline ends came to 10 bases. The source material was memory CD4+ T cells sorted from blood. Subset indicated: CD45RA-negative fraction. The sequence derives from a man younger than 30 in good health. The rearrangement joins TRBV5-4 to TRBJ1-2, with D uncertain. CDR3 protein: CASSFKQQNYGYTF. In nucleotides, the CDR3 is TGTGCCAGCAGCTTCAAACAGCAGAACTATGGCTACACCTTC.